This TCR beta chain was profiled in a study of blood T cell repertoires in COVID-19. TCRdb's table, derived via immunoSEQ multiplex PCR, lists solely in-frame clones and lacks some. The data hold about 110,000 clones, with about two thirds observed a single time. The CDR3 runs to 14 residues. Germline V CDR1 and CDR2: SGDLS, YYNGEE. The V and J ends lost 5 bases and 6 bases respectively, with 14 bases between them. The rearrangement uses TRBV9 and TRBJ1-4; TRBD1 is a possible D gene (5 bases). Sequenced material: peripheral blood. This receptor was obtained from a human donor with acute or convalescent COVID-19. The donor label of this sample is uncertain. CDR3 bases: TGTGCCAGCAGACATCACGGAGGGGATGAAAAACTGTTTTTT. Translated: CASRHHGGDEKLFF.